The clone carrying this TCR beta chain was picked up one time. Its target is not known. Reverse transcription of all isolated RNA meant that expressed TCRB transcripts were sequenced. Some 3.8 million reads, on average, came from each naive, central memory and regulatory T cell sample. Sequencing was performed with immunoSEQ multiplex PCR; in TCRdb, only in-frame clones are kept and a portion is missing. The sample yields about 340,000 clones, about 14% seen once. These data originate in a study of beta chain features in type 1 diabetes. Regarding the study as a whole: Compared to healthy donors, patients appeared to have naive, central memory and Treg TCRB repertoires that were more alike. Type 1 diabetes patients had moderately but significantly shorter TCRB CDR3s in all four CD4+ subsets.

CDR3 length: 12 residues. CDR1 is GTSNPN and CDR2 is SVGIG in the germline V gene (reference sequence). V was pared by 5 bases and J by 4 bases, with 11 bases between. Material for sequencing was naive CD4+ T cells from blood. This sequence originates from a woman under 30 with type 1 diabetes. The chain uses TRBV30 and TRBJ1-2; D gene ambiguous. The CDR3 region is CAWGHIGYGYTF. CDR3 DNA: TGTGCCTGGGGGCATATCGGCTATGGCTACACCTTC.